The T cell receptor beta chain under discussion was sequenced for a study of blood T cell repertoires in COVID-19. Overall study context: Material from acute and convalescent COVID-19 was sourced from the United States, Italy and Spain. T cells, B-cell-depleted T cells, or PBMCs provided the cDNA or gDNA that served as material.

This CDR3 comprises 12 residues. Germline values: CDR1 KGHDR, CDR2 SFDVKD. V gave up 12 bases and J gave up 3 bases; unmatched junction bases: 5. In the authors' methods: How many nucleated cells were present was estimated from reference gene primer amplification. Sequencing used immunoSEQ multiplex PCR; TCRdb keeps in-frame clones, though not all of them. That table furnishes V, J and clone size, whereas the DNA furnished D and trimming. The table has 150,000 to 200,000 clones, just under 85% seen once. Source material: peripheral blood. The rearrangement uses TRBV24-1 and TRBJ1-1; 8 nucleotides align to TRBD1. This receptor was taken from a man aged 40-50 years who had recovered from COVID-19. For the CDR3, the DNA is TGTGCCGACAGGGGAACGTACACTGAAGCTTTCTTT. As protein: CADRGTYTEAFF.